Listed here are 25 T cell receptor beta chains from one sample, sequenced in a study of cytomegalovirus exposure and HLA in healthy donors (dated by TCRdb to about 2017). To prepare the library, the immunoSEQ multiplex PCR assay was applied. The multiplex PCR relied on a mix of 60 forward primers for TCR Vbeta segments and 13 reverse primers for TCR Jbeta segments. Sourced from immuneACCESS, this table was stored by TCRdb with only in-frame sequences that have V and J called. A share of the clones is absent; for the studies checked, an unresolved V gene accounts for under half, and the remainder has no known explanation. This sample lists some 150,000 clones; 70% to 80% were detected once. The ten biggest clones cover over 10% of the sample. Sequenced material: PBMCs. The receptors derive from a man aged 25-45 years in good health and CMV-seropositive.

V gene TRBV28 combines with J gene TRBJ2-3; 10 bases are shared with TRBD2. V was pared by 4 bases and J by 14 bases, with 9 bases of the junction left unmatched. Germline-derived CDR1 and CDR2 are MDHEN and SYDVKM. This CDR3 region has 13 residues. The CDR3 protein is CASSSHLAGALYF. The CDR3 DNA follows: TGTGCCAGCAGTTCCCACCTAGCGGGGGCGTTGTATTTT.

V and J are TRBV27 and TRBJ2-2; 10 bases align to TRBD2. Germline-derived CDR1 and CDR2 are MNHEY and SMNVEV (reference sequence). The CDR3 contains 15 residues. Trimming removed 7 bases from V and 5 bases from J; junction bases left unmatched: 7. This CDR3 is CASNPLTSGTGELFF. Written as DNA, the CDR3 is TGTGCCAGCAATCCCTTGACTAGCGGGACCGGGGAGCTGTTTTTT.

The V gene is TRBV28, the J gene TRBJ1-2; TRBD1 matches 7 bases. Germline V gene lookup returns CDR1 MDHEN and CDR2 SYDVKM. Trimming cost V 5 bases and J 7 bases; bases outside gene matches: 4. There are 12 residues in the CDR3. CDR3 region: CASSQQGFGYTF. DNA of the CDR3: TGTGCCAGCAGTCAACAGGGGTTTGGCTACACCTTC.

The chain recombines TRBV9 with TRBJ1-5; 9 nucleotides agree with TRBD1. Trimming at V came to 3 bases and at J to 4 bases, leaving 2 bases not matched to a gene. This CDR3 region has 14 residues. Germline V gene data show CDR1 as SGDLS and CDR2 as YYNGEE. CDR3 amino acids: CASSAGTGNQPQHF. The CDR3 coding sequence is TGTGCCAGCAGCGCTGGGACAGGGAATCAGCCCCAGCATTTT.

The V gene is TRBV27, the J gene TRBJ2-3, with 8 bases identical to TRBD2. Germline values: CDR1 MNHEY, CDR2 SMNVEV (reference sequence). V shed 5 bases and J 5 bases; nucleotides not matched to a gene: 15. This CDR3 region has 17 residues. The DNA for the CDR3 is TGTGCCAGCAGTACCCAACCGGCAGCGGGAGTGAGAGATACGCAGTATTTT. It codes for CASSTQPAAGVRDTQYF.

The chain links TRBV11-1 to TRBJ2-1; the match to TRBD1 covers 7 bases. The CDR3 runs to 17 residues. V dropped 5 bases and J dropped 1; count of bases not matched to a gene: 11. Germline V gene data show CDR1 as SGHAT and CDR2 as FQDESV (reference sequence). In DNA form, the CDR3 reads TGTGCCAGCAGCCCTGGACAGGTGTTCATTTCCTACAATGAGCAGTTCTTC. It yields the protein CASSPGQVFISYNEQFF.

The chain recombines TRBV2 with TRBJ2-7; TRBD2 agrees at 10 bases. The CDR3 sequence is 16 residues long. Trimming removed 7 bases from V and 7 bases from J; junction bases left unmatched: 16. Germline V gene sequence: CDR1 SNHLY, CDR2 FYNNEI. The CDR3 coding sequence is TGTGCCAGCATCCGACTTGTTGCTAGCGGGAGAAATGAGCAGTACTTC. Amino acids: CASIRLVASGRNEQYF.

The gene calls are TRBV5-1 and TRBJ1-4; 8 nucleotides line up with TRBD1. Germline V gives CDR1 SGHRS, CDR2 YFSETQ. J lost 3 bases, V lost 4 bases, and 5 bases had no gene match. The CDR3 has 15 amino acids. CDR3: CASSPDREANEKLFF. DNA for the CDR3: TGCGCCAGCAGCCCGGACAGGGAGGCTAATGAAAAACTGTTTTTT.

The gene calls are TRBV27 and TRBJ2-7; 11 bases align to TRBD1. The germline V gene encodes CDR1 MNHEY and CDR2 SMNVEV (reference sequence). There are 17 residues in the CDR3. The ends lost 2 bases at V and 2 bases at J; junction bases unmatched: 8. The CDR3 here is CASSLLPGQGATYEQYF. In DNA, the CDR3 is TGTGCCAGCAGTTTACTCCCCGGACAGGGGGCTACCTACGAGCAGTACTTC.

J is TRBJ1-5 and V is TRBV6-5; no clear D. Germline-derived CDR1 and CDR2 are MNHEY and SVGAGI. V lost 5 bases to trimming and J lost 4 bases, with 12 bases between them. The length of the CDR3 is 14 residues. CDR3 sequence: CASSPGTANQPQHF. The DNA for the CDR3 is TGTGCCAGCAGTCCTGGAACAGCTAATCAGCCCCAGCATTTT.

The chain joins TRBV29-1 to TRBJ2-2; 9 bases align to TRBD1. Trimming took 6 bases from V and 7 from J; bases not matched to a gene: 9. CDR3 length equals 14 residues. Per the germline V gene, CDR1 is SQVTM and CDR2 is ANQGSEA. Written as DNA, the CDR3 is TGCAGCGTCCTTAGGGACAGGGAGGACGGGGAGCTGTTTTTT. It translates to CSVLRDREDGELFF.

CDR3 coding DNA: TGTGCCAGCAGCCAAGATAGCCGGGACAGAGGTGAAGCTTTCTTT. Translation: CASSQDSRDRGEAFF. The chain recombines TRBV4-2 with TRBJ1-1, with TRBD1 matching 7 bases. Per germline, CDR1 LGHNA and CDR2 YNFKEQ. The CDR3 covers 15 residues. With V trimmed by 0 bases and J by 7 bases, 8 bases remained unmatched.

This clone was detected only once. The CDR3 DNA reads TGTGCCAGCAGGGCAGGGTATGGCTACACCTTC. Its translation is CASRAGYGYTF. The chain combines TRBV6-5 with TRBJ1-2, with D tentatively TRBD1 (5 bases). The CDR3 is 11 amino acids. The V gene's germline CDR1 is MNHEY and CDR2 SVGAGI. Trimming cost V 6 bases and J 5 bases, with 7 bases left between them.

Here the CDR3 reads CSVLNTGTGGLVDTEAFF. CDR3 coding DNA: TGCAGCGTCCTCAATACCGGGACAGGGGGCTTAGTGGACACTGAAGCTTTCTTT. The gene calls are TRBV29-1 and TRBJ1-1, with 12 bases that match TRBD1. V lost 6 bases and J lost 3; bases outside the gene matches: 17. The CDR3 is 18 residues long. Looked up from germline, CDR1 is SQVTM and CDR2 is ANQGSEA.

The table lists this clone with a count of one. This chain connects TRBV7-8 to TRBJ1-5, with 10 bases aligning to TRBD1. This CDR3 comprises 15 residues. J lost 7 bases, V lost 1 base, and 4 bases had no gene match. Looked up from germline, CDR1 is SGHVS and CDR2 is FQNEAQ. This CDR3 reads CASSLGQGARQPQHF. The CDR3 DNA follows: TGTGCCAGCAGCTTAGGACAGGGGGCTAGGCAGCCCCAGCATTTT.

The count of this clone is one. The chain links TRBV10-3 to TRBJ2-5, with D possibly being TRBD2 (6 bases). The CDR3 has 14 residues. Trimming took off 10 bases at V and 3 bases at J, with 18 bases between the two ends. Germline V gives CDR1 ENHRY, CDR2 SYGVKD. DNA of the CDR3: TGTGCCACTTCTCGGGGACGGGAGAAAGAGACCCAGTACTTC. Translation gives CATSRGREKETQYF.

This sequence joins TRBV6-5 and TRBJ2-1, with TRBD1 matching 7 bases. Trimming removed 6 bases from V and 8 bases from J; junction bases left unmatched: 7. CDR1 is MNHEY, CDR2 SVGAGI, per germline. The length of the CDR3 is 13 residues. This chain's CDR3 is CASSPGQWDEQFF. The DNA for the CDR3 is TGTGCCAGCAGCCCGGGACAGTGGGATGAGCAGTTCTTC.

The chain links TRBV4-1 to TRBJ1-6, with 8 bases identical to TRBD1. The CDR3 is 18 amino acids. Germline CDR1 and CDR2: MGHRA and YSYEKL. V trimming: 2 bases; J trimming: 6 bases; junction bases outside the gene matches: 12. The CDR3 region is CASSQNTGGDGFNSPLHF. The CDR3 region has the DNA TGCGCCAGCAGCCAAAATACAGGGGGTGACGGTTTTAATTCACCCCTCCACTTT.

V is TRBV5-1 and J is TRBJ2-5, with TRBD1 identical over 8 bases. This CDR3 is 14 amino acids long. The ends lost 4 bases at V and 5 bases at J; junction bases unmatched: 7. Germline V gene data show CDR1 as SGHRS and CDR2 as YFSETQ. The CDR3 sequence: CASSGGQGRETQYF. CDR3 nucleotide sequence: TGCGCCAGCAGCGGCGGACAGGGCCGGGAGACCCAGTACTTC.

Only a few counts were recorded for this clone. V is TRBV25-1 and J is TRBJ1-2, with TRBD1 as a possible D gene (5 bases). Trimming took off 8 bases at V and 4 bases at J, with 11 bases between the two ends. Germline assignment: CDR1 MGHDK and CDR2 SYGVNS. The CDR3 extends over 12 amino acids. The CDR3 protein is CASQGASYGYTF. The CDR3 DNA reads TGTGCCAGCCAAGGGGCCTCCTATGGCTACACCTTC.

CDR3: CASSQGGVLNQPQHF. In DNA, the CDR3 is TGTGCCAGCAGCCAGGGGGGAGTCCTCAATCAGCCCCAGCATTTT. The rearrangement links TRBV4-2 to TRBJ1-5; D may be TRBD1 (5 bases). Germline assignment: CDR1 LGHNA and CDR2 YNFKEQ. The CDR3 covers 15 residues. V lost 3 bases and J 3 bases, leaving 12 bases between the germline ends.

The V gene is TRBV4-2, the J gene TRBJ1-2; possibly TRBD1 for D (5 bases). The CDR3 sequence is 16 residues long. Germline CDR1 LGHNA, CDR2 YNFKEQ. V dropped 0 bases and J dropped 4 bases, with 15 bases sitting between them. DNA for the CDR3: TGTGCCAGCAGCCAAGAAGGGCCAGGGAGGGGCTATGGCTACACCTTC. It yields the protein CASSQEGPGRGYGYTF.

This clone was seen only a few times. The V call is TRBV4-2, the J call TRBJ2-7; weak D call: TRBD1 (5 bases). The V gene's germline CDR1 is LGHNA and CDR2 YNFKEQ. The CDR3 is made up of 16 amino acids. V lost 0 bases and J 6 bases, leaving 18 bases between the germline ends. DNA of the CDR3: TGTGCCAGCAGCCAAGAAGGGGCAGGATCTTACCGCGAGCAGTACTTC. This translates into CASSQEGAGSYREQYF.

The rearrangement links TRBV4-1 to TRBJ2-3; possible D gene TRBD2, 6 bases. Trimming stripped 2 bases from V and 0 bases from J, with 18 bases between. This CDR3 has 18 residues. The V gene's germline CDR1 is MGHRA and CDR2 YSYEKL. CDR3 nucleotides: TGCGCCAGCAGCCAACGGCCAATTACTAGCCCTAGCACAGATACGCAGTATTTT. Translated, it gives CASSQRPITSPSTDTQYF.

The chain uses TRBV5-1 and TRBJ2-3; 10 bases are a match to TRBD2. With 2 bases clipped from V and 6 bases from J, the junction kept 6 bases outside the gene matches. Germline V lookup: CDR1 SGHRS, CDR2 YFSETQ. The CDR3 spans 15 residues. The CDR3 is CASSFFSGRTDTQYF. DNA for the CDR3: TGCGCCAGCAGCTTTTTTAGCGGGAGGACCGATACGCAGTATTTT.